Below, 25 T cell receptor beta chains from the same sample are listed, as sequenced in a study of blood T cell repertoires in COVID-19. This table comes from immunoSEQ multiplex PCR, and its TCRdb copy is limited to in-frame clones, with some not included. This sample has about 200,000 clones, with roughly 85% found just once. The sequencing sample was made of peripheral blood. These receptors were obtained from a woman in her 40s with active or convalescent COVID-19.

This clone was found once. The chain has TRBV11-2 and TRBJ1-1, with TRBD1 as a possible D gene (6 bases). Between the trimmed V and J ends, which lost 8 bases and 5 bases, there was a span of 15 bases. In germline, CDR1 is SGHAT, CDR2 FQNNGV. This CDR3 is 13 amino acids long. The CDR3 spells CASGRGAQTEAFF. CDR3 bases: TGTGCCAGCGGGCGGGGGGCGCAGACTGAAGCTTTCTTT.

V usage is TRBV19 and J usage is TRBJ2-7, with D perhaps matching TRBD2 (6 bases). The V and J ends lost 3 bases and 6 bases respectively, with 15 bases between them. The CDR3 extends over 14 amino acids. Germline CDR1 reads LNHDA; CDR2 reads SQIVND (reference sequence). CDR3 protein: CASSMGSGEGEQYF. The CDR3 DNA follows: TGTGCCAGTAGTATGGGTAGCGGAGAGGGCGAGCAGTACTTC.

This clone was seen only a few times. V is TRBV2 and J is TRBJ1-6, with TRBD1 identical over 8 bases. The CDR3 has 15 amino acids. Germline V gene lookup returns CDR1 SNHLY and CDR2 FYNNEI. V dropped 6 bases and J dropped 9; count of bases not matched to a gene: 10. Here the CDR3 reads CASRATGEEISPLHF. The CDR3 DNA reads as TGTGCCAGCAGGGCGACAGGGGAAGAAATTTCACCCCTCCACTTT.

V is TRBV5-6 and J is TRBJ2-3, with 12 bases aligning to TRBD2. CDR3 length equals 15 residues. V was clipped by 5 bases and J by 7 bases; unmatched bases: 8. Germline loops: CDR1 SGHDT, CDR2 YYEEEE. This chain's CDR3 is CASRAPSGGAYTQYF. The CDR3 DNA follows: TGTGCCAGCAGAGCCCCTAGCGGGGGGGCTTATACGCAGTATTTT.

V is TRBV3-1 (or the pseudogene TRBV3-2) and J is TRBJ2-2; D gene unclear. The CDR3 is 12 residues long. Germline CDR1 and CDR2: LGHDT and YNNKEL (reference sequence). The germline V and J ends were trimmed by 4 bases and 4 bases, with 4 bases remaining between them. Here the CDR3 reads CASSRGTGELFF. In DNA form, the CDR3 reads TGTGCCAGCAGCCGAGGCACCGGGGAGCTGTTTTTT.

This clone showed up just once. J is TRBJ2-7 and V is TRBV5-1; D might be TRBD2 (7 bases). Per the germline V gene, CDR1 is SGHRS and CDR2 is YFSETQ. Between the trimmed V and J ends, which lost 0 bases and 0 bases, there was a span of 16 bases. The length of the CDR3 is 17 residues. For the CDR3, the DNA is TGCGCCAGCAGCTTGGCCCTGGGGGGGGCTCCCTCCTACGAGCAGTACTTC. Translation gives CASSLALGGAPSYEQYF.

This sequence joins TRBV4-1 and TRBJ1-2, with 7 bases aligning to TRBD1. The germline gives CDR1 MGHRA, CDR2 YSYEKL. The CDR3 length is 17 residues. V was clipped by 0 bases and J by 4 bases; unmatched bases: 11. The CDR3 sequence is CASSQDLWRGPIYGYTF. The CDR3 region has the DNA TGCGCCAGCAGCCAAGATTTGTGGAGGGGGCCGATCTATGGCTACACCTTC.

This rearrangement joins TRBV24-1 to TRBJ1-5, with 11 bases that match TRBD1. The CDR3 is 17 amino acids. The germline V gene encodes CDR1 KGHDR and CDR2 SFDVKD. V lost 4 bases and J lost 7; bases outside the gene matches: 11. Here the CDR3 DNA reads TGTGCCACCAGTGACCCAAGGACAGGGGGCTTGAACCAGCCCCAGCATTTT. Translation gives CATSDPRTGGLNQPQHF.

The chain carries TRBV2 and TRBJ1-1; 8 bases map to TRBD1. CDR3 size: 11 residues. Germline V CDR1 and CDR2: SNHLY, FYNNEI. Unmatched junction bases numbered 0, after V lost 4 bases and J lost 8 bases. DNA for the CDR3: TGTGCCAGCAGTGGGACAGGGGAAGCTTTCTTT. Translation gives CASSGTGEAFF.

A single count supports this clone. The chain employs TRBV5-1 and TRBJ2-1, with 10 bases that match TRBD2. The V gene end was trimmed by 0 bases and the J gene end by 7 bases; junction bases not matched to a gene: 4. Germline lookup yields CDR1 SGHRS and CDR2 YFSETQ. The CDR3 has 15 amino acids. CDR3 sequence: CASSLVSSGGNEQFF. DNA of the CDR3: TGCGCCAGCAGCTTGGTTTCTAGCGGGGGAAATGAGCAGTTCTTC.

The chain recombines TRBV18 with TRBJ1-5; 11 nucleotides match TRBD1. Germline CDR1 and CDR2: KGHSH and LQKENI. V gave up 3 bases and J gave up 5 bases; unmatched junction bases: 3. The CDR3 loop spans 15 amino acids. CDR3 residues: CASSPGQGDYQPQHF. As DNA, the CDR3 is TGTGCCAGCTCACCGGGACAGGGGGATTATCAGCCCCAGCATTTT.

The gene calls are TRBV4-3 and TRBJ1-3, with D possibly TRBD1 on 5 matching bases. Germline-derived CDR1 and CDR2 are LGHNA and YSLEER. Deletions cut 1 base from V and 2 bases from J, with 12 bases between. The CDR3 has 16 residues. CDR3 residues: CASSQGAGGAGNTIYF. In DNA form, the CDR3 reads TGCGCCAGCAGCCAAGGGGCCGGGGGAGCTGGAAACACCATATATTTT.

The sample holds one count of this clone. The chain joins TRBV28 to TRBJ2-1; 11 bases fit TRBD2. This CDR3 is 15 amino acids long. CDR1 and CDR2 (germline): MDHEN, SYDVKM. The junction had 10 bases not matched to a gene; V was cut back by 2 bases and J by 13 bases. In nucleotides, the CDR3 is TGTGCCAGCAGTTTAAGGGCTAGCGGGGGGCCTTATCAGTTCTTC. This sequence encodes CASSLRASGGPYQFF.

This chain joins TRBV7-9 and TRBJ2-3; D is unclear. The CDR3 sequence is 13 residues long. Germline values: CDR1 SEHNR, CDR2 FQNEAQ (reference sequence). Trimming took 5 bases from V and 1 from J, leaving 7 bases between them. This CDR3 reads CASSERGTDTQYF. CDR3 nucleotide sequence: TGTGCCAGCAGCGAGCGAGGCACAGATACGCAGTATTTT.

This chain joins TRBV4-1 and TRBJ2-3; TRBD2 matches 9 bases. Per germline, CDR1 MGHRA and CDR2 YSYEKL. J gave up 9 bases and V 0 bases, and 7 bases lay outside the gene matches. CDR3 length equals 15 residues. The CDR3 loop reads CASSQDEGGGATQYF. The CDR3 nucleotides read TGCGCCAGCAGCCAAGATGAAGGCGGGGGGGCAACGCAGTATTTT.

The chain joins TRBV11-2 to TRBJ2-5; 7 bases fit TRBD1. The germline gives CDR1 SGHAT, CDR2 FQNNGV. Germline trimming cut 0 bases from V and 2 bases from J; bases unmatched to any gene: 3. The CDR3 consists of 15 residues. The CDR3 bases are TGTGCCAGCAGCTTAGACCGGGACAGACAAGAGACCCAGTACTTC. It translates to CASSLDRDRQETQYF.

The rearrangement joins TRBV28 to TRBJ2-7, with D possibly being TRBD1 (6 bases). The CDR3 spans 14 residues. Germline CDR1 and CDR2: MDHEN and SYDVKM. V dropped 1 base and J dropped 6 bases, with 13 bases sitting between them. The CDR3: CASSLFAQGPEQYF. As DNA, the CDR3 is TGTGCCAGCAGTTTATTCGCGCAGGGGCCCGAGCAGTACTTC. Supplemented by reference TRBV28 and TRBJ2-7, the full variable domain reads DVKVTQSSRYLVKRTGEKVFLECVQDMDHENMFWYRQDPGLGLRLIYFSYDVKMKEKGDIPEGYSVSREKKERFSLILESASTNQTSMYLCASSLFAQGPEQYFGPGTRLTVT.

About this clone: This specimen includes other DNA sequences encoding the same CDR3. The chain joins TRBV6-1 to TRBJ2-3; no clear D gene. Germline V CDR1 and CDR2: MNHNS, SASEGT. V was shortened by 0 bases and J by 0 bases, with 7 bases between the two germline ends. CDR3 length: 15 amino acids. The CDR3 DNA is TGTGCCAGCAGTGAAGCGTCCGGTAGCACAGATACGCAGTATTTT. Amino acid sequence: CASSEASGSTDTQYF.

The chain joins TRBV1 to TRBJ1-1. TRBV1 is a recognized pseudogene. This CDR3 spans 13 amino acids. The CDR3 is CTSSCLPHTEAFF. The CDR3 DNA is TGCACCAGCAGTTGCCTACCCCACACTGAAGCTTTCTTT.

This clone came up a few times. V is TRBV10-3 and J is TRBJ2-1, with D tentatively TRBD1 (5 bases). This CDR3 spans 12 amino acids. The germline V and J ends were trimmed by 10 bases and 8 bases, with 15 bases remaining between them. CDR1 is ENHRY and CDR2 is SYGVKD in the germline V gene. This chain's CDR3 is CATIGRADEQFF. DNA of the CDR3: TGTGCCACCATAGGCAGGGCCGATGAGCAGTTCTTC.

J is TRBJ1-3 and V is TRBV6-6, with D possibly matching TRBD1 (6 bases). The CDR3 loop spans 15 amino acids. Trimming shortened V by 8 bases and J by 6 bases, and 20 bases separated the two germline ends. Germline V gene data show CDR1 as MNHNY and CDR2 as SVGAGI (reference sequence). CDR3 in amino acids: CASASLQGFENTIYF. In DNA form, the CDR3 reads TGTGCCAGCGCCTCTCTACAGGGTTTCGAAAACACCATATATTTT.

This clone showed up just once. V is TRBV7-3 and J is TRBJ2-2; D unclear. The germline V and J ends were trimmed by 0 bases and 4 bases, with 3 bases remaining between them. CDR1 SGHTA and CDR2 FQGTGA come from the germline V gene. CDR3 length: 13 amino acids. In DNA, the CDR3 is TGTGCCAGCAGCTTAACCGGCACCGGGGAGCTGTTTTTT. This codes for CASSLTGTGELFF. The full variable domain, its missing parts supplied by reference TRBV7-3 and TRBJ2-2, is GAGVSQTPSNKVTEKGKYVELRCDPISGHTALYWYRQSLGQGPEFLIYFQGTGAADDSGLPNDRFFAVRPEGSVSTLKIQRTERGDSAVYLCASSLTGTGELFFGEGSRLTVL.

The chain has TRBV20-1 and TRBJ2-7; the D gene is possibly TRBD2 (7 bases). CDR1 and CDR2 (germline): DFQATT, SNEGSKA (reference sequence). The CDR3 consists of 14 residues. Trimming took off 3 bases at V and 7 bases at J, with 19 bases between the two ends. The CDR3 bases are TGCAGTGCTAGTTGGGGGCGGGGGAGTAGGGAGCAGTACTTC. Translating gives CSASWGRGSREQYF.

The chain uses TRBV6-6 and TRBJ2-5; no clear D. Deletions cut 6 bases from V and 2 bases from J, with 7 bases between. The CDR3 is 12 residues long. CDR1 and CDR2 from the germline V gene are MNHNY and SVGAGI (reference sequence). The CDR3 here is CASRAGQETQYF. As DNA, the CDR3 is TGTGCCAGCAGGGCAGGTCAAGAGACCCAGTACTTC.

This chain uses TRBV4-2 with TRBJ2-1, with 16 positions matching TRBD2. Germline CDR1 reads LGHNA; CDR2 reads YNFKEQ. CDR3 length equals 17 residues. Trimming cost V 3 bases and J 10 bases; bases outside gene matches: 9. As DNA, the CDR3 is TGTGCCAGCAGCCAGGGCGGGACTAGCGGGGGGGCGGAAGAGCAGTTCTTC. It translates to CASSQGGTSGGAEEQFF.